These T cell receptor beta chains were read from a single sample in a study of cytomegalovirus exposure and HLA in healthy donors. Data came from immunoSEQ multiplex PCR; TCRdb stores just in-frame clones and leaves some out. The sample has some 110,000 clones, 60% to 85% seen once. The sample consisted of PBMCs. The receptors originated from a woman in her late teens or twenties in good health and CMV-seropositive. Both conserved end residues are trimmed from each CDR3. Each record gives: J gene, D gene, CDR3 length, V gene, CDR3 protein. D genes are given only for firm matches.

j_call: TRBJ2-3; d_call: TRBD2; cdr3_length: 13; v_call: TRBV10-3; cdr3_aa: ATYSGRVGTDTQY
j_call: TRBJ1-6; d_call: NA; cdr3_length: 13; v_call: TRBV19; cdr3_aa: ASSITSGVNSPLH
j_call: TRBJ1-5; d_call: TRBD1; cdr3_length: 13; v_call: TRBV19; cdr3_aa: ASSGTGGWGQPQH
j_call: TRBJ2-1; d_call: NA; cdr3_length: 15; v_call: TRBV9; cdr3_aa: ASSGAPGGRSYNEQF
j_call: TRBJ2-1; d_call: TRBD2; cdr3_length: 16; v_call: TRBV5-5; cdr3_aa: ASSLSSGLAELGNEQF
j_call: TRBJ2-6; d_call: NA; cdr3_length: 15; v_call: TRBV6-4; cdr3_aa: ASSDSAVFFGANVLT
j_call: TRBJ1-1; d_call: TRBD1; cdr3_length: 12; v_call: TRBV4-1; cdr3_aa: ASSQDLAGGWAF
j_call: TRBJ1-2; d_call: TRBD1; cdr3_length: 11; v_call: TRBV28; cdr3_aa: ASSPQGAAGYT
j_call: TRBJ2-7; d_call: NA; cdr3_length: 12; v_call: TRBV6-1; cdr3_aa: ATREGQGNEEQY
j_call: TRBJ2-3; d_call: NA; cdr3_length: 13; v_call: TRBV5-1; cdr3_aa: ASSLVAGSTDTQY
j_call: TRBJ2-1; d_call: TRBD2; cdr3_length: 15; v_call: TRBV7-9; cdr3_aa: ASSGYNGLAVNNEQF
j_call: TRBJ2-1; d_call: NA; cdr3_length: 13; v_call: TRBV2; cdr3_aa: ASNLGGRVPNEQF
j_call: TRBJ2-1; d_call: TRBD1; cdr3_length: 11; v_call: TRBV10-3; cdr3_aa: ATTGVGFHEQF
j_call: TRBJ2-7; d_call: NA; cdr3_length: 14; v_call: TRBV21-1; cdr3_aa: ASSKDVQGASYEQY
j_call: TRBJ2-7; d_call: TRBD2; cdr3_length: 12; v_call: TRBV28; cdr3_aa: ASSSTSDSYEQY
j_call: TRBJ2-3; d_call: NA; cdr3_length: 13; v_call: TRBV7-6; cdr3_aa: ASSPGVGRADTQY
j_call: TRBJ1-1; d_call: NA; cdr3_length: 12; v_call: TRBV5-1; cdr3_aa: ASSLGGGSPEAF
j_call: TRBJ2-1; d_call: TRBD2; cdr3_length: 13; v_call: TRBV5-1; cdr3_aa: ASSLEGSGSYEQF
j_call: TRBJ2-1; d_call: TRBD2; cdr3_length: 13; v_call: TRBV30; cdr3_aa: AFAGGRAVVYEQF
j_call: TRBJ2-1; d_call: TRBD2; cdr3_length: 13; v_call: TRBV5-1; cdr3_aa: ASSLAGTSGSEQF
j_call: TRBJ1-1; d_call: TRBD1; cdr3_length: 12; v_call: TRBV27; cdr3_aa: ASSPTGVATEAF
j_call: TRBJ2-1; d_call: NA; cdr3_length: 9; v_call: TRBV6-6; cdr3_aa: ASRTGVWQF
j_call: TRBJ1-2; d_call: TRBD1; cdr3_length: 12; v_call: TRBV18; cdr3_aa: ASSPGTDLYGYT
j_call: TRBJ1-1; d_call: TRBD1; cdr3_length: 12; v_call: TRBV5-6; cdr3_aa: ASSFTGGYTEAF
j_call: TRBJ1-1; d_call: NA; cdr3_length: 12; v_call: TRBV7-2; cdr3_aa: ASSLSIGDTEAF
j_call: TRBJ2-1; d_call: NA; cdr3_length: 14; v_call: TRBV5-4; cdr3_aa: ASSPGGAELRNEQF
j_call: TRBJ1-4; d_call: TRBD1; cdr3_length: 15; v_call: TRBV30; cdr3_aa: AWSAPVRQGRGEKLF
j_call: TRBJ1-4; d_call: TRBD1; cdr3_length: 15; v_call: TRBV6-1; cdr3_aa: ASSEGDRGRSNEKLF
j_call: TRBJ2-5; d_call: TRBD2; cdr3_length: 17; v_call: TRBV28; cdr3_aa: ASSSPLAGGRVTQETQY
j_call: TRBJ2-1; d_call: TRBD2; cdr3_length: 12; v_call: TRBV2; cdr3_aa: ASSDGLVFGEQF
j_call: TRBJ1-5; d_call: NA; cdr3_length: 11; v_call: TRBV15; cdr3_aa: ATSGGGDQPQH
j_call: TRBJ2-1; d_call: NA; cdr3_length: 9; v_call: TRBV10-3; cdr3_aa: ASLDYNEQF
j_call: TRBJ2-2; d_call: NA; cdr3_length: 11; v_call: TRBV14; cdr3_aa: ASSQFLPGELF
j_call: TRBJ2-7; d_call: TRBD2; cdr3_length: 14; v_call: TRBV5-6; cdr3_aa: ASSLGGLAGVREQY
j_call: TRBJ2-5; d_call: TRBD1; cdr3_length: 12; v_call: TRBV5-1; cdr3_aa: ASSRDSGTETQY
j_call: TRBJ2-4; d_call: NA; cdr3_length: 11; v_call: TRBV29-1; cdr3_aa: SVGGDNKNIQY
j_call: TRBJ2-7; d_call: NA; cdr3_length: 10; v_call: TRBV7-3; cdr3_aa: AILNHSYEQY
j_call: TRBJ2-7; d_call: NA; cdr3_length: 10; v_call: TRBV19; cdr3_aa: ASSATGYEQY
j_call: TRBJ2-3; d_call: NA; cdr3_length: 13; v_call: TRBV5-1; cdr3_aa: ASSSQDYSTDTQY
j_call: TRBJ2-2; d_call: TRBD2; cdr3_length: 14; v_call: TRBV27; cdr3_aa: ASSLGLAGGAGELF
j_call: TRBJ1-4; d_call: NA; cdr3_length: 15; v_call: TRBV2; cdr3_aa: ASSGRTEDPTNEKLF
j_call: TRBJ1-2; d_call: TRBD1; cdr3_length: 11; v_call: TRBV7-3; cdr3_aa: ASSSRTGSGYT
j_call: TRBJ2-2; d_call: NA; cdr3_length: 12; v_call: TRBV19; cdr3_aa: ASSNRGGTGELF
j_call: TRBJ2-3; d_call: TRBD1; cdr3_length: 13; v_call: TRBV4-1; cdr3_aa: ASSQTGGGTDTQY
j_call: TRBJ2-5; d_call: NA; cdr3_length: 12; v_call: TRBV5-1; cdr3_aa: ASSFRQSQETQY
j_call: TRBJ1-5; d_call: NA; cdr3_length: 15; v_call: TRBV7-8; cdr3_aa: ASGTTGQHTSNQPQH
j_call: TRBJ1-4; d_call: NA; cdr3_length: 21; v_call: TRBV23-1; cdr3_aa: ASSQSNLRPSSQGRTTNEKLF
j_call: TRBJ1-2; d_call: TRBD1; cdr3_length: 12; v_call: TRBV19; cdr3_aa: ASSTETGGDGYT
j_call: TRBJ1-2; d_call: NA; cdr3_length: 9; v_call: TRBV5-6; cdr3_aa: ASSFSGGYT
j_call: TRBJ2-7; d_call: NA; cdr3_length: 10; v_call: TRBV6-5; cdr3_aa: ATQRSSYEQY
j_call: TRBJ2-7; d_call: TRBD2; cdr3_length: 12; v_call: TRBV30; cdr3_aa: AWSVLAGLAEQY
j_call: TRBJ1-5; d_call: NA; cdr3_length: 12; v_call: TRBV27; cdr3_aa: ASSSKLSNQPQH